This T cell receptor (beta chain) came from a study of blood T cells in healthy people across ages. The germline CDR1 and CDR2 sequences are SGHTA and FQGNSA. CDR3 length: 14 residues. Trimming removed 5 bases at V and 3 bases at J, with 14 bases between. A second PCR of 7 to 11 cycles used a sample-barcoded 5' primer and a J-beta primer mix. TCRdb analysed the 5' RACE reads with MiXCR anew, one entry per CDR3 protein. Of 850,000 or so distinct CDR3 sequences listed, 25% to 30% are singletons. Study results and limitations: Changes in expanded clonotypes were possibly confounded, as the CMV status of donors was unknown.

This clonotype was detected many times. Its target is unknown. The sequenced material came from blood. This sequence originates from a woman older than 75 in good health. The chain employs TRBV7-2 and TRBJ2-7; tentatively, D is TRBD2 (6 bases). The CDR3 coding sequence is TGTGCCAGCAGCCCTAGGGCGGACTACTACGAGCAGTACTTC. Its translation is CASSPRADYYEQYF.